This T cell receptor (beta chain) was identified during a study of glioma-infiltrating T cells after dendritic cell vaccination. This CDR3 comprises 15 residues. V lost 5 bases to trimming and J lost 0 bases, with 10 bases between them. Germline lookup yields CDR1 SNHLY and CDR2 FYNNEI. Using immunoSEQ multiplex PCR, the repertoire was profiled, and TCRdb retains in-frame clones only, with some absent. The table shows around 67,000 clones, with around 86% occurring only once. The chain combines TRBV2 with TRBJ2-2; the D gene is possibly TRBD1 (6 bases). This clonotype was obtained from a human donor with glioblastoma. Sequenced here: blood, sampled before dendritic cell vaccination. CDR3 DNA: TGTGCCAGCAGTTCGACAGGCGCGAACACCGGGGAGCTGTTTTTT. Translated: CASSSTGANTGELFF.